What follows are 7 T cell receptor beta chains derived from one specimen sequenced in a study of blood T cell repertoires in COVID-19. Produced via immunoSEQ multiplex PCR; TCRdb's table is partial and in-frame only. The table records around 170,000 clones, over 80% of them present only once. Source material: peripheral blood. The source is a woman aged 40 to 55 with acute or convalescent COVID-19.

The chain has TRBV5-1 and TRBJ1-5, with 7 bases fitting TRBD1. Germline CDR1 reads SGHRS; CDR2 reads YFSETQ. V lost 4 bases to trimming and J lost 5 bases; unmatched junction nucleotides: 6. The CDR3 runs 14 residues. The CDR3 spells CASSPGTDHQPQHF. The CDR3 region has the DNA TGCGCCAGCAGCCCCGGGACAGATCATCAGCCCCAGCATTTT.

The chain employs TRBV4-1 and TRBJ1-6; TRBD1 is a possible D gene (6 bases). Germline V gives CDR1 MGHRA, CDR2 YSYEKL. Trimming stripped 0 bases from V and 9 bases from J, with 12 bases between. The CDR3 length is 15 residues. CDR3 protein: CASSQETGRPSPLHF. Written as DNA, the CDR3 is TGCGCCAGCAGCCAAGAGACAGGCAGACCTTCACCCCTCCACTTT.

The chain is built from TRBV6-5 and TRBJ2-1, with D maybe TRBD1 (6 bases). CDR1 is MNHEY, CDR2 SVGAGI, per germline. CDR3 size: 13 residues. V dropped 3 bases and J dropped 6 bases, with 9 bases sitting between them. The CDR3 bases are TGTGCCAGCAGTTATGGACAGAGCAATGAGCAGTTCTTC. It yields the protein CASSYGQSNEQFF.

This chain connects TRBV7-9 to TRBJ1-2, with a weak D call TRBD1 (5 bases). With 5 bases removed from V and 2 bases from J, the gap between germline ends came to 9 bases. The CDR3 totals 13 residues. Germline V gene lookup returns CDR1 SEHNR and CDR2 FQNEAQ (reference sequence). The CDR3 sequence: CASSVAGNYGYTF. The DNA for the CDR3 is TGTGCCAGCAGCGTGGCAGGGAACTATGGCTACACCTTC.

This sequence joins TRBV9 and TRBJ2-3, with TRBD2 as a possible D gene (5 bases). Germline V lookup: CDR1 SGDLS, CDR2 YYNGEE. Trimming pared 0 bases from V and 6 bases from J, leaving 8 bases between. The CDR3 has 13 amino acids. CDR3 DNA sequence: TGTGCCAGCAGCGTAGGGAGGAGGGATACGCAGTATTTT. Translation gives CASSVGRRDTQYF.

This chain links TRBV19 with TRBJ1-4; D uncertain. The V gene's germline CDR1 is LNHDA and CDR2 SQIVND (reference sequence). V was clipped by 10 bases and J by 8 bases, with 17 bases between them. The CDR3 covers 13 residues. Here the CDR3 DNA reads TGTGCCACCTCAGTGGTGGAGGGAGAAAAACTGTTTTTT. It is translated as CATSVVEGEKLFF.

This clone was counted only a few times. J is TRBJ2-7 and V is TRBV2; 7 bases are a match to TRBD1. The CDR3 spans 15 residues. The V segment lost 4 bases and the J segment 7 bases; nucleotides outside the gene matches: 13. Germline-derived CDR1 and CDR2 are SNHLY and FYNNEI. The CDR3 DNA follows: TGTGCCAGCAGTGTGTTTCAGGGGGAAGGCCGGGAGCAGTACTTC. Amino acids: CASSVFQGEGREQYF.